This TCR beta chain derives from a study of PD-1 blockade in mismatch repair-deficient tumors. Libraries were prepared by immunoSEQ multiplex PCR; TCRdb keeps only in-frame clonotypes and omits some of them. The sample holds roughly 120,000 clones, almost 90% seen once. PCR or immunohistochemistry showed mismatch repair deficiency in every enrolled patient. This clone was detected only a few times. This CDR3 has 12 residues. CDR1 is SNHLY and CDR2 is FYNNEI in the germline V gene. V was cut by 7 bases and J by 0 bases, with 7 bases left in between. This material consisted of peripheral blood, taken approximately 69 weeks after starting pembrolizumab. This rearrangement joins TRBV2 to TRBJ2-7; D perhaps matches TRBD2 (6 bases). The clonotype originates from an adult with mismatch repair-deficient cancer. CDR3 bases: TGTGCCAGCACCGGGAGCTCCTACGAGCAGTACTTC. This sequence encodes CASTGSSYEQYF.